This T cell receptor beta chain was recovered during a study of beta chain features in type 1 diabetes. A sort by CD45RO/CCR7/CD25/CD127/CD95/CD27 yielded CD4+ naive, central memory, regulatory and stem cell-like memory cells. The CDR3 contains 17 residues. Germline CDR1 and CDR2: SNHLY and FYNNEI. The V end was cut by 2 bases, the J end by 2 bases, with 15 bases between. Findings and caveats of the study: Cells carrying high TCR expression could end up over-represented when cDNA is sequenced. Moderately but significantly shorter TCRB CDR3s were found in Type 1 diabetes patients in all four CD4+ subsets.

Only a few counts were recorded for this clone. Its target is unknown. Expressed TCRB transcripts were sequenced, since all the RNA that had been isolated was reverse transcribed. TCRdb's copy holds only in-frame clones and misses some; the assay was immunoSEQ multiplex PCR. This table has under 400,000 clones, 10% to 15% appearing once. Sample: naive CD4+ T cells from blood. The V and J genes are TRBV2 and TRBJ2-2; D perhaps matches TRBD1 (5 bases). This receptor was taken from a woman aged 18-30 years with type 1 diabetes. CDR3 protein: CASSEQGSSRNTGELFF. DNA for the CDR3: TGTGCCAGCAGTGAACAGGGAAGTTCCCGCAACACCGGGGAGCTGTTTTTT.